This T cell receptor beta chain was found in a study of shared clonotypes between healthy human individuals. Germline V lookup: CDR1 LNHDA, CDR2 SQIVND (reference sequence). V shed 6 bases and J shed 1 base, with 9 bases lying between them. This CDR3 has 13 residues. Measured with immunoSEQ multiplex PCR; TCRdb has only the in-frame clones, and not every one. The data hold under 2,500,000 clones, with almost 96% observed a single time. The V call is TRBV19, the J call TRBJ1-1; D unclear. The TCR originated in a man between 18 and 29 years old in good health. Sequencing input: naive CD4+ T cells sorted from blood. Subset reported: CD45RA+ positively selected. The CDR3 is CASSLQRNTEAFF. In DNA form, the CDR3 reads TGTGCCAGTAGCTTACAGAGGAACACTGAAGCTTTCTTT. The full variable domain, with the rest looked up from reference TRBV19 and TRBJ1-1, is DGGITQSPKYLFRKEGQNVTLSCEQNLNHDAMYWYRQDPGQGLRLIYYSQIVNDFQKGDIAEGYSVSREKKESFPLTVTSAQKNPTAFYLCASSLQRNTEAFFGQGTRLTVV.